The 17 T cell receptor beta chains in this list originate from one sample, sequenced in a study of cytomegalovirus exposure and HLA in healthy donors. Clones were sequenced by immunoSEQ multiplex PCR, and TCRdb holds only the in-frame ones, with some missing. The table records 120,000 to 150,000 clones, approximately 90% of them present only once. The sample consisted of PBMCs. The receptors here all came from a man younger than 30 in good health and CMV-seropositive.

CDR3: CASSLGQSVETQYF. The CDR3 bases are TGCGCCAGCAGCTTGGGGCAGTCCGTAGAGACCCAGTACTTC. This chain connects TRBV5-1 to TRBJ2-5; no reliable D call. The CDR3 consists of 14 residues. The V end lost 0 bases, the J end lost 4 bases, and 10 bases lay between the germline ends. Per the germline V gene, CDR1 is SGHRS and CDR2 is YFSETQ.

The gene calls are TRBV5-1 and TRBJ2-1, with a possible D match to TRBD1 (6 bases). V lost 0 bases and J lost 5, with 12 bases in between. Germline loops: CDR1 SGHRS, CDR2 YFSETQ. The CDR3 has 15 amino acids. DNA for the CDR3: TGCGCCAGCAGCTTGGTGCAGGGGTACGACAATGAGCAGTTCTTC. This encodes CASSLVQGYDNEQFF.

This clone was found once. Germline is not matched at one junction end, which may reflect a read error. The rearrangement joins TRBV18 to TRBJ2-5, with 15 bases aligning to TRBD2. Per germline, CDR1 KGHSH and CDR2 LQKENI. This CDR3 contains 13 residues. The CDR3 bases are TGTGCCAGCTCACCAAAAGGACTAGCGGGAGGGGACTTC. Protein sequence: CASSPKGLAGGDF.

V usage is TRBV5-1 and J usage is TRBJ1-2; TRBD1 matches 8 bases. CDR3 size: 15 residues. Germline CDR1 SGHRS, CDR2 YFSETQ. The V and J ends lost 0 bases and 2 bases, in that order; junction bases with no gene match: 3. The CDR3 nucleotides read TGCGCCAGCAGCTTGGACAGGGGGTTAAACTATGGCTACACCTTC. Protein: CASSLDRGLNYGYTF.

This chain uses TRBV28 with TRBJ1-1; 11 nucleotides match TRBD1. The germline V gene has CDR1 MDHEN and CDR2 SYDVKM. The J segment lost 6 bases and the V segment lost 3 bases, leaving 9 bases of the junction unmatched. The CDR3 is 16 amino acids. In DNA, the CDR3 is TGTGCCAGCAGTTTGTCCGGGACAGGGGGTTATCCTGAAGCTTTCTTT. Translating gives CASSLSGTGGYPEAFF.

The genes are TRBV10-3 and TRBJ2-7, with 12 bases identical to TRBD1. The CDR3 totals 16 residues. With 6 bases clipped from V and 5 bases from J, the junction kept 11 bases outside the gene matches. Germline CDR1 is ENHRY and CDR2 is SYGVKD. The CDR3 is CAIRSDRGQGANEQYF. The CDR3 DNA follows: TGTGCCATCAGATCCGACAGGGGACAGGGGGCTAACGAGCAGTACTTC.

The CDR3 reads CASSYTRGNSPLHF. The CDR3 DNA is TGTGCCAGCAGCTACACCCGGGGTAATTCACCCCTCCACTTT. This chain connects TRBV7-2 to TRBJ1-6; D is undetermined. The germline V gene encodes CDR1 SGHTA and CDR2 FQGNSA. The CDR3 runs to 14 residues. Trimming shortened V by 4 bases and J by 6 bases, and 10 bases separated the two germline ends.

The rearrangement joins TRBV15 to TRBJ2-3; 11 nucleotides align to TRBD2. The J segment lost 4 bases and the V segment lost 0 bases, leaving 0 bases of the junction unmatched. The CDR3 is 15 residues long. Germline CDR1 is LNHNV and CDR2 is YYDKDF (reference sequence). The CDR3 DNA reads TGTGCCACCAGCAGAGATAGCGGGGGGGCAGATACGCAGTATTTT. Translating gives CATSRDSGGADTQYF.

This clone has only a few counts. The J gene is TRBJ1-1, the V gene TRBV25-1; D is perhaps TRBD1 (5 bases). CDR1 and CDR2 from the germline V gene are MGHDK and SYGVNS. The germline V and J ends were trimmed by 10 bases and 11 bases, with 14 bases remaining between them. The CDR3 is 10 amino acids. The CDR3 sequence: CATQGITAFF. The CDR3 DNA follows: TGTGCCACCCAGGGAATTACGGCTTTCTTT.

This chain connects TRBV10-1 to TRBJ1-1, with unresolved D. The CDR3 runs 14 residues. CDR1 and CDR2 from the germline V gene are WNHNN and SYGVQD (reference sequence). Deletions cut 0 bases from V and 6 bases from J, with 11 bases between. CDR3 region: CASSESWRGSEAFF. The CDR3 DNA is TGCGCCAGCAGTGAGTCTTGGCGAGGATCTGAAGCTTTCTTT.

The chain is built from TRBV5-1 and TRBJ1-2, with D possibly being TRBD1 (5 bases). The CDR3 has 14 residues. V shed 2 bases and J shed 4 bases, with 12 bases lying between them. Germline lookup yields CDR1 SGHRS and CDR2 YFSETQ. CDR3 DNA: TGCGCCAGCAGCTTAACAGACAGCAGCTATGGCTACACCTTC. It is translated as CASSLTDSSYGYTF. Based on the CDR3 plus reference TRBV5-1 and TRBJ1-2, the full variable domain is KAGVTQTPRYLIKTRGQQVTLSCSPISGHRSVSWYQQTPGQGLQFLFEYFSETQRNKGNFPGRFSGRQFSNSRSEMNVSTLELGDSALYLCASSLTDSSYGYTFGSGTRLTVV.

The chain links TRBV19 to TRBJ1-1; 8 bases match TRBD1. The germline V gene encodes CDR1 LNHDA and CDR2 SQIVND (reference sequence). V shed 6 bases and J 5 bases; nucleotides not matched to a gene: 14. The CDR3 has 16 residues. DNA of the CDR3: TGTGCCAGTAGGATGAAGACAGGGGCTAAGGGGACTGAAGCTTTCTTT. Encoded protein: CASRMKTGAKGTEAFF.

The chain carries TRBV9 and TRBJ2-1; D remains unclear. This CDR3 has 13 amino acids. Germline CDR1 SGDLS, CDR2 YYNGEE. V was shortened by 0 bases and J by 4 bases, with 5 bases between the two germline ends. The CDR3, as DNA: TGTGCCAGCAGCGTAGAGCCTTACAATGAGCAGTTCTTC. Protein sequence: CASSVEPYNEQFF.

A word on this clone: A read error may account for a junction end that differs from germline. This chain links TRBV5-6 with TRBJ2-5; no definite D call. The CDR3 length is 11 residues. Germline lookup yields CDR1 SGHDT and CDR2 YYEEEE. CDR3 protein: CASSYQETQYF. The CDR3, as DNA: TGTGCCAGCAGCTACCAGGAGACCCAGTACTTC.

The V gene is TRBV10-3, the J gene TRBJ1-2, with 8 bases fitting TRBD1. Trimming cost V 2 bases and J 8 bases; bases outside gene matches: 7. From germline, CDR1 is ENHRY and CDR2 SYGVKD. The CDR3 is 14 residues long. CDR3 sequence: CAISEGRGQEGYTF. For the CDR3, the DNA is TGTGCCATCAGTGAGGGCAGGGGGCAGGAGGGCTACACCTTC.

The chain has TRBV5-6 and TRBJ1-2; TRBD1 might be the D (6 bases). Germline CDR1 is SGHDT and CDR2 is YYEEEE. This CDR3 has 14 residues. Trimming removed 4 bases from V and 6 bases from J, with 16 bases in between. The CDR3 DNA sequence: TGTGCCAGCAGCCCGTTCGGGGGGCGACATGGCTACACCTTC. Amino acids: CASSPFGGRHGYTF. The complete variable domain, with remaining parts taken from reference TRBV5-6 and TRBJ1-2, reads DAGVTQSPTHLIKTRGQQVTLRCSPKSGHDTVSWYQQALGQGPQFIFQYYEEEERQRGNFPDRFSGHQFPNYSSELNVNALLLGDSALYLCASSPFGGRHGYTFGSGTRLTVV.

This sequence joins TRBV18 and TRBJ1-6; 9 nucleotides agree with TRBD1. This CDR3 spans 16 amino acids. From germline, CDR1 is KGHSH and CDR2 LQKENI. V lost 4 bases to trimming and J lost 8 bases; unmatched junction nucleotides: 9. The CDR3 DNA is TGTGCCAGCTCACGCGAGCCGGGACAGGGAGATTCACCCCTCCACTTT. Its translation is CASSREPGQGDSPLHF.